Shown below are 10 T cell receptor beta chains from a single sample sequenced in a study of CD4 T cells in relation to SARS-CoV-2 and coronaviruses (dated by TCRdb to about 2021). Their antigens remain unidentified. Libraries were built with the immunoSEQ multiplex PCR assay. TCRdb limited this immuneACCESS table to in-frame rearrangements with V and J called. A share of clones is missing; checked studies link under half to unresolved V genes, and the rest is unexplained. Here the sample has roughly 16,000 clones; over 75% occur a single time. About a tenth of the sample lies in the top ten. CD4+ T cells from unexposed donors were collected before the COVID-19 pandemic (2011-2018). After around ten days of culture, CD4+ T cells were isolated with the EasySep CD4+ T cell isolation kit. Sequenced: CD4+ T cells from PBMCs, cultured in vitro. The receptors shown here come from a human donor in good health.

The chain is built from TRBV6-2 or TRBV6-3 and TRBJ2-3, with D perhaps TRBD1 (6 bases). Between the trimmed V and J ends, which lost 4 bases and 5 bases, there was a span of 19 bases. The V gene's germline CDR1 is MNHEY and CDR2 SVGEGT. CDR3 length: 16 residues. CDR3 sequence reads: CASSFVPQNREDTQYF. The CDR3, as DNA: TGTGCCAGCAGTTTCGTCCCCCAAAACAGGGAAGATACGCAGTATTTT.

The rearrangement uses TRBV6-4 and TRBJ2-1; D is unresolved. The V end was cut by 5 bases, the J end by 5 bases, with 4 bases between. CDR1 and CDR2 from the germline V gene are MRHNA and SNTAGT. CDR3 length: 11 amino acids. The DNA for the CDR3 is TGTGCCAGCAGTCACAACAATGAGCAGTTCTTC. Residues: CASSHNNEQFF.

The chain employs TRBV4-1 and TRBJ2-1; 8 nucleotides agree with TRBD2. V dropped 3 bases and J dropped 6; count of bases not matched to a gene: 13. Germline V gene sequence: CDR1 MGHRA, CDR2 YSYEKL. The CDR3 totals 17 residues. CDR3 loop: CASSHAAGRGGLNEQFF. CDR3 nucleotides: TGCGCCAGCAGCCACGCGGCAGGCCGGGGGGGTCTCAATGAGCAGTTCTTC.

This sequence joins TRBV18 and TRBJ2-1; 7 bases are a match to TRBD1. Trimming removed 0 bases from V and 8 bases from J; junction bases left unmatched: 7. CDR1 and CDR2 from the germline V gene are KGHSH and LQKENI. This CDR3 is built from 15 residues. CDR3 sequence (DNA): TGTGCCAGCTCACCACCGCCACAGGGGTACGATGAGCAGTTCTTC. Amino acid sequence: CASSPPPQGYDEQFF.

The chain joins TRBV18 to TRBJ2-3, with TRBD2 matching over 7 bases. The V gene's germline CDR1 is KGHSH and CDR2 LQKENI. Trimming at V came to 2 bases and at J to 3 bases, leaving 11 bases not matched to a gene. The CDR3 spans 17 residues. The CDR3 loop is CASSPSRGGARTDTQYF. For the CDR3, the DNA is TGTGCCAGCTCACCATCTAGGGGAGGGGCGAGGACAGATACGCAGTATTTT. The whole variable domain, remainder taken from reference TRBV18 and TRBJ2-3, is NAGVMQNPRHLVRRRGQEARLRCSPMKGHSHVYWYRQLPEEGLKFMVYLQKENIIDESGMPKERFSAEFPKEGPSILRIQQVVRGDSAAYFCASSPSRGGARTDTQYFGPGTRLTVL.

This clone has a handful of counts. V is TRBV28 and J is TRBJ2-1; D may be TRBD1 (6 bases). Germline V gene data show CDR1 as MDHEN and CDR2 as SYDVKM. The CDR3 totals 15 residues. Trimming cost V 1 base and J 0 bases, with 7 bases left between them. The CDR3 is CASSLSDSSYNEQFF. Here the CDR3 DNA reads TGTGCCAGCAGTTTATCGGACAGCTCCTACAATGAGCAGTTCTTC.

The chain has TRBV5-8 and TRBJ1-5; TRBD1 might be the D (6 bases). This CDR3 comprises 15 residues. The germline V gene encodes CDR1 SGHTS and CDR2 YDEGEE. Trimming removed 1 base from V and 4 bases from J, with 12 bases in between. The CDR3 DNA sequence: TGTGCCAGCAGCTTGAAACAGGGCCGGAATCAGCCCCAGCATTTT. Protein: CASSLKQGRNQPQHF.

V gene TRBV24-1 combines with J gene TRBJ2-3, with 9 bases fitting TRBD2. CDR3 length equals 16 residues. The trim removed 4 bases at V and 4 bases at J, leaving 8 bases unmatched. From germline, CDR1 is KGHDR and CDR2 SFDVKD. CDR3: CATSDDSGSSPDTQYF. CDR3 in DNA: TGTGCCACCAGTGACGATAGCGGGAGTAGCCCAGATACGCAGTATTTT.

This rearrangement joins TRBV5-8 to TRBJ2-1; TRBD1 matches 7 bases. This CDR3 contains 15 residues. Trimming removed 0 bases from V and 6 bases from J; junction bases left unmatched: 6. From germline, CDR1 is SGHTS and CDR2 YDEGEE. The CDR3 spells CASSLGRGRGNEQFF. CDR3 nucleotide sequence: TGTGCCAGCAGCTTGGGAAGGGGGCGCGGCAATGAGCAGTTCTTC. Variable domain in full (rest from reference TRBV5-8 and TRBJ2-1): EAGVTQSPTHLIKTRGQQATLRCSPISGHTSVYWYQQALGLGLQFLLWYDEGEERNRGNFPPRFSGRQFPNYSSELNVNALELEDSALYLCASSLGRGRGNEQFFGPGTRLTVL.

The V gene is TRBV2, the J gene TRBJ1-5; perhaps TRBD1 as D (5 bases). From germline, CDR1 is SNHLY and CDR2 FYNNEI. With 6 bases removed from V and 1 base from J, the gap between germline ends came to 13 bases. The CDR3 spans 15 residues. CDR3 residues: CASRQGVTSNQPQHF. CDR3 DNA: TGTGCCAGCAGGCAGGGTGTAACGAGCAATCAGCCCCAGCATTTT.